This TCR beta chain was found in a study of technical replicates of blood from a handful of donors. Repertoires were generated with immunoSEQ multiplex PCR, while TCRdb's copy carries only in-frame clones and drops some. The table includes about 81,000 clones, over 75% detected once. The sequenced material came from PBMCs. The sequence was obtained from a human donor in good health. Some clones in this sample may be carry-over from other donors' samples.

The CDR3 DNA sequence: TGTGCCAGCAGCGTAGGACTAGATCGTTGGGATACGCAGTATTTT. It codes for CASSVGLDRWDTQYF. V gene TRBV9 combines with J gene TRBJ2-3; a weak D match, TRBD2 (6 bases). The V gene lost 0 bases and the J gene lost 6 bases, with 14 bases spanning the gap. The CDR3 extends over 15 amino acids. Germline loops: CDR1 SGDLS, CDR2 YYNGEE.